The entry below gives a single T cell receptor beta chain sequence along with its context. The data were obtained in a study of blood T cell repertoires in COVID-19. Looking at the study overall: T cells, B-cell-depleted T cells, or PBMCs provided the cDNA or gDNA that served as material.

Germline V CDR1 and CDR2: MGHRA, YSYEKL. V lost 0 bases to trimming and J lost 7 bases; unmatched junction nucleotides: 13. The CDR3 runs to 20 residues. Profiled with immunoSEQ multiplex PCR; TCRdb holds only in-frame clones, not every one. The table lists about 140,000 clones, roughly 82% of them singletons, with roughly 4.4% in the top ten. Sequences were obtained from peripheral blood. The sequence derives from a human donor in a cohort sampled during active COVID-19. The chain couples TRBV4-1 to TRBJ2-1; 15 bases line up with TRBD2. The CDR3 DNA reads as TGCGCCAGCAGCCAAGATTGGACTAGCGGGGGGGCGATTAACAGGAATGAGCAGTTCTTC. Translated: CASSQDWTSGGAINRNEQFF.